The 8 T cell receptor beta chains reported below all come from one sample, sequenced in a study of blood T cell repertoires in COVID-19. Sequencing was performed with immunoSEQ multiplex PCR; in TCRdb, only in-frame clones are kept and a portion is missing. Of under 85,000 clones listed, approximately 90% are singletons. Input material: peripheral blood. The receptors shown here come from a man between 70 and 80 years old with active or convalescent COVID-19.

The chain couples TRBV28 to TRBJ1-5, with 9 positions matching TRBD1. Germline-derived CDR1 and CDR2 are MDHEN and SYDVKM. The CDR3 is 15 residues long. V was pared by 5 bases and J by 12 bases, with 14 bases of the junction left unmatched. DNA for the CDR3: TGTGCCAGCAGTATTCCCCCGGGACAGGGAGATCTCCAGCATTTT. This codes for CASSIPPGQGDLQHF. Full variable domain (remainder filled in from reference TRBV28 and TRBJ1-5): DVKVTQSSRYLVKRTGEKVFLECVQDMDHENMFWYRQDPGLGLRLIYFSYDVKMKEKGDIPEGYSVSREKKERFSLILESASTNQTSMYLCASSIPPGQGDLQHFGDGTRLSIL.

The chain is built from TRBV11-2 and TRBJ1-4; D not certain. V was pared by 5 bases and J by 8 bases, with 15 bases between. Germline values: CDR1 SGHAT, CDR2 FQNNGV. The CDR3 is 14 residues long. Written as DNA, the CDR3 is TGTGCCAGCAGCCCCGGGTTCCGTGGGGAAAAACTGTTTTTT. Its translation is CASSPGFRGEKLFF.

The chain carries TRBV7-9 and TRBJ2-5, with 13 nucleotides matching TRBD2. Germline CDR1 and CDR2: SEHNR and FQNEAQ (reference sequence). The CDR3 consists of 16 residues. Trimming cost V 4 bases and J 6 bases; bases outside gene matches: 8. This CDR3 reads CASSSLPGTSGKTQYF. The CDR3 DNA sequence: TGTGCCAGCAGCTCCCTGCCCGGGACTAGCGGGAAGACCCAGTACTTC. Filled out from reference TRBV7-9 and TRBJ2-5, the complete variable domain reads DTGVSQNPRHKITKRGQNVTFRCDPISEHNRLYWYRQTLGQGPEFLTYFQNEAQLEKSRLLSDRFSAERPKGSFSTLEIQRTEQGDSAMYLCASSSLPGTSGKTQYFGPGTRLLVL.

This clone was recorded once. V is TRBV7-3 and J is TRBJ2-5; 7 bases match TRBD2. Germline values: CDR1 SGHTA, CDR2 FQGTGA. The CDR3 consists of 15 residues. Germline trimming cut 2 bases from V and 5 bases from J; bases unmatched to any gene: 8. The chain's CDR3 is CASSLFAGVGETQYF. CDR3 sequence (DNA): TGTGCCAGCAGCTTATTTGCGGGAGTTGGGGAGACCCAGTACTTC. The full variable domain, in which reference TRBV7-3 and TRBJ2-5 provide the parts outside the CDR3, is GAGVSQTPSNKVTEKGKYVELRCDPISGHTALYWYRQSLGQGPEFLIYFQGTGAADDSGLPNDRFFAVRPEGSVSTLKIQRTERGDSAVYLCASSLFAGVGETQYFGPGTRLLVL.

The CDR3 DNA is TGTGCCAGCAGCCGTAGACAACCCTATTACGAGCAGTACTTC. Translation: CASSRRQPYYEQYF. The rearrangement uses TRBV7-2 and TRBJ2-7; D unclear. V was cut by 5 bases and J by 4 bases, with 15 bases left in between. CDR1 is SGHTA and CDR2 is FQGNSA in the germline V gene. The CDR3 is 14 amino acids.

This clone was seen just once. The chain joins TRBV28 to TRBJ2-7; 10 bases map to TRBD2. Germline assignment: CDR1 MDHEN and CDR2 SYDVKM. The CDR3 runs to 17 residues. The J segment lost 3 bases and the V segment lost 5 bases, leaving 13 bases of the junction unmatched. The CDR3 loop is CASSSLRILAGGYEQYF. The CDR3 DNA reads TGTGCCAGCAGTAGTTTGCGGATTTTAGCGGGAGGCTACGAGCAGTACTTC.

The V gene is TRBV4-1, the J gene TRBJ1-4, with D perhaps TRBD1 (6 bases). Germline V gives CDR1 MGHRA, CDR2 YSYEKL. The V and J ends lost 7 bases and 2 bases respectively, with 11 bases between them. The CDR3 runs 14 residues. The CDR3 bases are TGCGCCAGCAATCAGGGGTTTACTAATGAAAAACTGTTTTTT. Translated: CASNQGFTNEKLFF.

CDR3 in DNA: TGTGCCAGCAGCGAGCTCCAGGGGGGCTACAATGAGCAGTTCTTC. It codes for CASSELQGGYNEQFF. The chain links TRBV9 to TRBJ2-1; tentative D call: TRBD1 (7 bases). CDR3 size: 15 residues. Trimming cost V 3 bases and J 3 bases, with 13 bases left between them. Germline V gene data show CDR1 as SGDLS and CDR2 as YYNGEE.